What follows describes a single T cell receptor (beta chain). Its antigen is still unknown. The sample belongs to a study of circulating tumor DNA in untreated peripheral T-cell lymphoma. Findings of the study overall: Tumor-specific clonotypes were found in less than 80% of patients.

CDR3 size: 14 residues. Trimming took 5 bases from V and 4 from J, leaving 14 bases between them. Germline lookup yields CDR1 SGHNT and CDR2 YENEEA. The protocol was immunoSEQ multiplex PCR, while the TCRdb copy is restricted to in-frame clones and leaves out a portion. The table lists fewer than 11,000 clones, about 80% of them singletons. Before treatment, baseline tumor tissue was collected for sequencing. The sequence was obtained from a human donor with peripheral T-cell lymphoma. Sample: tumor tissue. This chain joins TRBV11-3 and TRBJ1-2; tentatively, D is TRBD1 (5 bases). The CDR3 DNA reads as TGTGCCAGCAGCCCCTTCGGGGGGAGCTATGGCTACACCTTC. It specifies CASSPFGGSYGYTF.